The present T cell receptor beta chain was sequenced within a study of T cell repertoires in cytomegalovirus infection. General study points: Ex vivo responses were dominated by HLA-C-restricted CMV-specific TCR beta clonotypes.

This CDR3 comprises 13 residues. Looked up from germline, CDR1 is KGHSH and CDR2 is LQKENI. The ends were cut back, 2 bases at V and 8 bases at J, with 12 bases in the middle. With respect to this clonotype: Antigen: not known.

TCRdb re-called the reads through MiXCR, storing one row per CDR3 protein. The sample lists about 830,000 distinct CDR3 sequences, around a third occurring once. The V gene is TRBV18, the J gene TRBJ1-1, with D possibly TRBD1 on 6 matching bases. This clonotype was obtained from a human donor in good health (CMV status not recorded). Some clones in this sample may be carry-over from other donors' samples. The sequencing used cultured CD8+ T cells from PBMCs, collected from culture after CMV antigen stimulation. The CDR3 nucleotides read TGTGCCAGCTCACCAGGACAGTGGGGCGAAGCTTTCTTT. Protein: CASSPGQWGEAFF.